Described below is a single TCR beta chain sequence and its context. Its matching antigen is unknown. The data originate from a study of T cell responses to AZD1222 COVID-19 vaccine. General study results and limits: Spike-specific TCR breadth and depth were elevated following two AZD1222 doses. The sample set comprised mostly white British donors with more females, and clonal diversity was possibly underestimated. Nearly half of spike-specific TCRs reportedly go after variant regions that carry no mutations.

Second-dose intervals of approximately 4 or approximately 12 weeks were pooled. CDR1 is SGHNT and CDR2 is YYREEE in the germline V gene (reference sequence). The CDR3 covers 13 residues. Between the trimmed V and J ends, which lost 0 bases and 4 bases, there was a span of 7 bases. The data were produced by immunoSEQ multiplex PCR, yet TCRdb's version contains in-frame clones alone and is incomplete. The sample holds some 130,000 clones, approximately 91% seen once. The sequencing used peripheral blood, collected 28 days after the second AZD1222 dose. V usage is TRBV5-4 and J usage is TRBJ2-5; D gene unclear. This clonotype originated in an adult who received the AZD1222 COVID-19 vaccine. The CDR3 spells CASSLARTETQYF. The CDR3 coding sequence is TGTGCCAGCAGCTTGGCCCGGACAGAGACCCAGTACTTC.